Given below is one TCR beta chain in context. The antigen remains unidentified. As for treatment: some 19 received Ad26.COV2.S at low or high dose, single or two shots; about 5 received placebo; per-sample allocation not given. Repertoires come from day 63 after the first vaccine or placebo injection. An 18-55-year-old adult in Boston served as donor. V lost 7 bases to trimming and J lost 1 base, with 11 bases between them. This CDR3 spans 13 amino acids. The germline V gene has CDR1 SGHNT and CDR2 YYREEE (reference sequence). This sample stems from a study of Ad26.COV2.S vaccination and SARS-CoV-2 variants. Across the study: Ad26.COV2.S, an intramuscular injection, was given once or twice 56 days apart.

Points from the study as a whole: Spike-specific TCR breadth ran higher among vaccine recipients than placebo recipients.

Method: immunoSEQ multiplex PCR; TCRdb's copy keeps in-frame clones and lacks some. This table has approximately 420,000 clones, around nine tenths appearing once. The chain combines TRBV5-4 with TRBJ1-1; possible D gene TRBD1, 6 bases. The starting material was peripheral blood, obtained in a trial of Ad26.COV2.S vaccine versus placebo. The sequence was collected from a person between 18 and 59 years old who received the Ad26.COV2.S COVID-19 vaccine or a placebo. Here the CDR3 reads CASGGGWNTEAFF. CDR3 bases: TGTGCCAGCGGGGGCGGGTGGAACACTGAAGCTTTCTTT.